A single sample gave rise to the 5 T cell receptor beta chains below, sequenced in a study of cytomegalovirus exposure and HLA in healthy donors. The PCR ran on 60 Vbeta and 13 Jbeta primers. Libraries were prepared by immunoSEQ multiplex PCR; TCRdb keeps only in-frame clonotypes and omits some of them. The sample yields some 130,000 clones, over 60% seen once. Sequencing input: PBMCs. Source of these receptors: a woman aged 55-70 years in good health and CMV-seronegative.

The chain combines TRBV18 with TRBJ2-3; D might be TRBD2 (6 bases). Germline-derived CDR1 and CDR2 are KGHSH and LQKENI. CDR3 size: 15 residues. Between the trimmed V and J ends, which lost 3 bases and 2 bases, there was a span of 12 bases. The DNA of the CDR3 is TGTGCCAGCTCACCGCCCGGGACTGCCACAGATACGCAGTATTTT. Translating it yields CASSPPGTATDTQYF. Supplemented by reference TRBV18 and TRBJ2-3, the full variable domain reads NAGVMQNPRHLVRRRGQEARLRCSPMKGHSHVYWYRQLPEEGLKFMVYLQKENIIDESGMPKERFSAEFPKEGPSILRIQQVVRGDSAAYFCASSPPGTATDTQYFGPGTRLTVL.

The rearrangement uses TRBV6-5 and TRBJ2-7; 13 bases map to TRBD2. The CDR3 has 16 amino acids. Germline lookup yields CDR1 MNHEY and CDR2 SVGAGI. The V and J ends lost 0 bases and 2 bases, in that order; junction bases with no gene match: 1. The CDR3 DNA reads TGTGCCAGCAGTTACTCCGGACTAGCGGGAGCCTACGAGCAGTACTTC. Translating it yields CASSYSGLAGAYEQYF.

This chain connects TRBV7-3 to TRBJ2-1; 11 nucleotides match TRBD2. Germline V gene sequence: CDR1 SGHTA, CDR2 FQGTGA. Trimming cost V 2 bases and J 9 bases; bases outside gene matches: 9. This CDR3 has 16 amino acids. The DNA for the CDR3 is TGTGCCAGCAGCTTATTTGGCCCGGGGACTAGCGGTGAGCAGTTCTTC. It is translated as CASSLFGPGTSGEQFF.

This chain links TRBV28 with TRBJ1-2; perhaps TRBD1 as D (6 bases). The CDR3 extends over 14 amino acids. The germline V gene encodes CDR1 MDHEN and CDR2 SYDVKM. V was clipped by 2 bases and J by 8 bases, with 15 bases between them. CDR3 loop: CASSLTGTPMGYTF. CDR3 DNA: TGTGCCAGCAGTTTAACCGGGACACCTATGGGCTACACCTTC.

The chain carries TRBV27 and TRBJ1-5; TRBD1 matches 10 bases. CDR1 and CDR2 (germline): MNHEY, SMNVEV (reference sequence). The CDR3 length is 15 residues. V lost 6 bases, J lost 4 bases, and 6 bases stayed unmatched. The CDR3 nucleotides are TGTGCCAGCAGCCAGACAGGGGGCATTAATCAGCCCCAGCATTTT. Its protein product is CASSQTGGINQPQHF.